The next 27 T cell receptor beta chains were all read from a single sample in a study of blood T cell repertoires in COVID-19. The assay was immunoSEQ multiplex PCR, and TCRdb's table has in-frame clones only and misses some. Of a few hundred thousand clones listed, 70% to 90% are singletons. Sequenced sample: peripheral blood. These receptors all stem from a man aged 60 to 75 who had recovered from COVID-19.

The chain recombines TRBV7-9 with TRBJ1-1; possibly TRBD1 for D (5 bases). V was clipped by 1 base and J by 4 bases, with 16 bases between them. The CDR3 contains 16 residues. Germline CDR1 is SEHNR and CDR2 is FQNEAQ (reference sequence). The CDR3 DNA sequence: TGTGCCAGCAGCTTAGGGGGCAATCAAGGACGCACTGAAGCTTTCTTT. Its translation: CASSLGGNQGRTEAFF.

The chain recombines TRBV15 with TRBJ2-2; D might be TRBD1 (6 bases). Germline V gene lookup returns CDR1 LNHNV and CDR2 YYDKDF (reference sequence). The V gene lost 1 base and the J gene lost 5 bases, with 17 bases spanning the gap. CDR3 length: 17 amino acids. The CDR3 region has the DNA TGTGCCACCAGCAGAGGGGCCCCCGGGACAAGTACCGGGGAGCTGTTTTTT. Translated, it gives CATSRGAPGTSTGELFF. The variable domain in full, completed from reference TRBV15 and TRBJ2-2, reads DAMVIQNPRYQVTQFGKPVTLSCSQTLNHNVMYWYQQKSSQAPKLLFHYYDKDFNNEADTPDNFQSRRPNTSFCFLDIRSPGLGDTAMYLCATSRGAPGTSTGELFFGEGSRLTVL.

Turning to this clone: This may be a read error: a much more frequent sequence differs by one nucleotide. This rearrangement joins TRBV6-2 or TRBV6-3 to TRBJ2-5, with 10 bases lining up with TRBD1. CDR1 is MNHEY, CDR2 SVGEGT, per germline. The CDR3 contains 14 residues. J gave up 2 bases and V 6 bases, and 3 bases lay outside the gene matches. CDR3 bases: TGTGCCAGCAGCCTGGACAGGGGGCAAGAGACCCAGTACTTC. This codes for CASSLDRGQETQYF.

This clone appeared a single time. The rearrangement links TRBV18 to TRBJ2-3, with 7 bases aligning to TRBD2. The germline CDR1 and CDR2 sequences are KGHSH and LQKENI. The V and J ends lost 1 base and 0 bases, in that order; junction bases with no gene match: 1. There are 15 residues in the CDR3. CDR3 residues: CASSPRGGSTDTQYF. The DNA of the CDR3 is TGTGCCAGCTCACCACGGGGGGGGAGCACAGATACGCAGTATTTT.

The chain employs TRBV19 and TRBJ1-5, with 7 bases identical to TRBD1. The germline V gene encodes CDR1 LNHDA and CDR2 SQIVND (reference sequence). There are 14 residues in the CDR3. Trimming at V came to 3 bases and at J to 5 bases, leaving 4 bases not matched to a gene. The CDR3 loop is CASSIWQGDQPQHF. Here the CDR3 DNA reads TGTGCCAGTAGTATCTGGCAGGGGGATCAGCCCCAGCATTTT.

This clone occurred a few times. This chain joins TRBV6-2 or TRBV6-3 and TRBJ2-1; D perhaps matches TRBD2 (5 bases). This CDR3 has 13 amino acids. Germline CDR1 is MNHEY and CDR2 is SVGEGT. The germline V and J ends were trimmed by 0 bases and 8 bases, with 8 bases remaining between them. CDR3 sequence: CASSYSRGYEQFF. DNA for the CDR3: TGTGCCAGCAGTTACTCGAGAGGGTATGAGCAGTTCTTC.

The chain combines TRBV2 with TRBJ2-7; D gene uncertain. Per the germline V gene, CDR1 is SNHLY and CDR2 is FYNNEI. V was shortened by 4 bases and J by 4 bases, with 8 bases between the two germline ends. The CDR3 has 12 amino acids. CDR3 sequence: CASSGDFYEQYF. CDR3 DNA: TGTGCCAGCAGTGGTGACTTTTACGAGCAGTACTTC.

This clone was seen only once. The chain couples TRBV6-6 to TRBJ1-1; no definite D call. The CDR3 is 14 residues long. V lost 7 bases and J 1 base, leaving 13 bases between the germline ends. Germline CDR1 and CDR2: MNHNY and SVGAGI (reference sequence). CDR3 in amino acids: CASTPLGENTEAFF. CDR3 coding DNA: TGTGCCAGCACACCACTTGGTGAGAACACTGAAGCTTTCTTT.

The chain is built from TRBV5-8 and TRBJ2-5, with 9 bases identical to TRBD1. The CDR3 covers 15 residues. Germline assignment: CDR1 SGHTS and CDR2 YDEGEE. The V and J ends lost 7 bases and 2 bases, in that order; junction bases with no gene match: 9. The CDR3 here is CASRPLQGAQETQYF. In DNA form, the CDR3 reads TGTGCCAGCCGCCCATTACAGGGGGCACAAGAGACCCAGTACTTC. Supplemented by reference TRBV5-8 and TRBJ2-5, the full variable domain reads EAGVTQSPTHLIKTRGQQATLRCSPISGHTSVYWYQQALGLGLQFLLWYDEGEERNRGNFPPRFSGRQFPNYSSELNVNALELEDSALYLCASRPLQGAQETQYFGPGTRLLVL.

The sample holds a few counts of this clone. Here the CDR3 reads CASRPGLGRGGELFF. The CDR3 coding sequence is TGTGCCAGCAGGCCGGGACTAGGAAGGGGAGGGGAGCTGTTTTTT. The V and J genes are TRBV2 and TRBJ2-2, with TRBD2 identical over 8 bases. The CDR3 is 15 amino acids. Germline CDR1 is SNHLY and CDR2 is FYNNEI. V shed 6 bases, J shed 8 bases, and the junction held 11 bases outside the gene matches.

The sample holds a few counts of this clone. The genes are TRBV28 and TRBJ1-2, with D tentatively TRBD1 (5 bases). Trimming pared 3 bases from V and 2 bases from J, leaving 10 bases between. Germline V gene lookup returns CDR1 MDHEN and CDR2 SYDVKM. This CDR3 is 14 amino acids long. CDR3 in DNA: TGTGCCAGCAGTTTCCAGGGTTGGAACTATGGCTACACCTTC. Its protein is CASSFQGWNYGYTF.

The chain has TRBV2 and TRBJ2-3, with 10 positions matching TRBD2. Germline CDR1 reads SNHLY; CDR2 reads FYNNEI. V trimming: 6 bases; J trimming: 7 bases; junction bases outside the gene matches: 19. CDR3 length: 18 residues. CDR3 loop: CASSAPRASGGVTYTQYF. In nucleotides, the CDR3 is TGTGCCAGCAGCGCCCCTCGGGCTAGCGGGGGAGTCACGTATACGCAGTATTTT.

The CDR3 sequence is CASSARQGSTEAFF. CDR3 coding DNA: TGTGCCAGCAGCGCCCGTCAGGGATCCACTGAAGCTTTCTTT. The chain links TRBV5-5 to TRBJ1-1, with a tentative D call TRBD1 (5 bases). The CDR3 runs 14 residues. The germline gives CDR1 SGHKS, CDR2 YYEKEE (reference sequence). Deletions cut 4 bases from V and 4 bases from J, with 14 bases between. Combining the CDR3 with reference TRBV5-5 and TRBJ1-1 gives the whole variable domain DAGVTQSPTHLIKTRGQQVTLRCSPISGHKSVSWYQQVLGQGPQFIFQYYEKEERGRGNFPDRFSARQFPNYSSELNVNALLLGDSALYLCASSARQGSTEAFFGQGTRLTVV.

V gene TRBV28 combines with J gene TRBJ1-5; D is perhaps TRBD1 (6 bases). V lost 1 base to trimming and J lost 4 bases, with 8 bases between them. The CDR3 spans 14 residues. Germline CDR1 reads MDHEN; CDR2 reads SYDVKM. The CDR3 nucleotides are TGTGCCAGCAGTTTATCAGGGGATAATCAGCCCCAGCATTTT. It translates to CASSLSGDNQPQHF. Together with reference TRBV28 and TRBJ1-5, the CDR3 gives the full variable domain: DVKVTQSSRYLVKRTGEKVFLECVQDMDHENMFWYRQDPGLGLRLIYFSYDVKMKEKGDIPEGYSVSREKKERFSLILESASTNQTSMYLCASSLSGDNQPQHFGDGTRLSIL.

This chain links TRBV14 with TRBJ2-7; 9 bases are shared with TRBD2. This CDR3 has 15 residues. Germline V gene data show CDR1 as SGHDN and CDR2 as FVKESK. V trimming: 6 bases; J trimming: 0 bases; junction bases outside the gene matches: 6. The CDR3 sequence is CASSQIAGASYEQYF. In nucleotides, the CDR3 is TGTGCCAGCAGTCAAATAGCGGGAGCCTCCTACGAGCAGTACTTC.

The rearrangement uses TRBV28 and TRBJ1-6, with 9 bases lining up with TRBD1. After removal of 7 bases from V and 8 bases from J, the junction contained 15 bases not matched to a gene. The CDR3 consists of 17 residues. The germline CDR1 and CDR2 sequences are MDHEN and SYDVKM. The CDR3 bases are TGTGCCAGCAAGTTTAGAGGGACAGGGAATTTTGATTCACCCCTCCACTTT. Its protein product is CASKFRGTGNFDSPLHF.

The chain joins TRBV7-9 to TRBJ1-1; D gene unclear. The V end was cut by 2 bases, the J end by 2 bases, with 9 bases between. This CDR3 spans 14 amino acids. Germline V gives CDR1 SEHNR, CDR2 FQNEAQ (reference sequence). CDR3 residues: CASSLSRANTEAFF. CDR3 coding DNA: TGTGCCAGCAGCTTATCGCGGGCCAACACTGAAGCTTTCTTT.

The chain carries TRBV5-6 and TRBJ2-1; TRBD2 might be the D (5 bases). CDR1 SGHDT and CDR2 YYEEEE come from the germline V gene. The ends were cut back, 0 bases at V and 6 bases at J, with 16 bases in the middle. The CDR3 consists of 16 residues. The CDR3 loop reads CASSLERGYFRNEQFF. CDR3 DNA: TGTGCCAGCAGCTTGGAGAGAGGGTATTTTCGCAATGAGCAGTTCTTC.

The genes are TRBV5-1 and TRBJ2-1, with a possible D match to TRBD2 (5 bases). CDR3 length equals 14 residues. Looked up from germline, CDR1 is SGHRS and CDR2 is YFSETQ. The V end lost 4 bases, the J end lost 2 bases, and 10 bases lay between the germline ends. DNA for the CDR3: TGCGCCAGCAGCCCGGACGGGACCTACAATGAGCAGTTCTTC. It is translated as CASSPDGTYNEQFF.

The V gene is TRBV7-2, the J gene TRBJ2-5, with 11 bases identical to TRBD2. The germline V gene has CDR1 SGHTA and CDR2 FQGNSA. The V and J ends lost 3 bases and 4 bases, in that order; junction bases with no gene match: 7. The CDR3 consists of 16 residues. CDR3 DNA sequence: TGTGCCAGCAGCTTTCTAGGGGGGACTAGCGGAGAGACCCAGTACTTC. This translates into CASSFLGGTSGETQYF.

The chain carries TRBV5-1 and TRBJ2-2; 7 nucleotides match TRBD1. Germline V gives CDR1 SGHRS, CDR2 YFSETQ. V dropped 1 base and J dropped 5; count of bases not matched to a gene: 8. CDR3 size: 16 residues. The CDR3 spells CASSLRVTGDTGELFF. CDR3 sequence (DNA): TGCGCCAGCAGCTTGCGGGTAACAGGGGATACCGGGGAGCTGTTTTTT.

The rearrangement uses TRBV28 and TRBJ2-5; tentatively, D is TRBD2 (7 bases). Germline V CDR1 and CDR2: MDHEN, SYDVKM. Trimming took off 7 bases at V and 6 bases at J, with 18 bases between the two ends. The CDR3 consists of 14 residues. The CDR3 nucleotides are TGTGCCAGCACCCCGAGGGGGGGGGAACAGACCCAGTACTTC. Amino acids: CASTPRGGEQTQYF.

V is TRBV5-6 and J is TRBJ2-7, with unresolved D. This CDR3 region has 14 residues. Germline CDR1 reads SGHDT; CDR2 reads YYEEEE. V shed 3 bases and J shed 4 bases, with 14 bases lying between them. The CDR3 DNA follows: TGTGCCAGCAGCTCCTTGTCGTCGTCTTACGAGCAGTACTTC. As protein: CASSSLSSSYEQYF. Together with reference TRBV5-6 and TRBJ2-7, the CDR3 gives the full variable domain: DAGVTQSPTHLIKTRGQQVTLRCSPKSGHDTVSWYQQALGQGPQFIFQYYEEEERQRGNFPDRFSGHQFPNYSSELNVNALLLGDSALYLCASSSLSSSYEQYFGPGTRLTVT.

This sequence joins TRBV15 and TRBJ1-4; D unclear. Germline CDR1 and CDR2: LNHNV and YYDKDF (reference sequence). The V gene lost 4 bases and the J gene lost 8 bases, with 14 bases spanning the gap. CDR3 length: 14 residues. The CDR3 region is CATSTDLGGEKLFF. DNA of the CDR3: TGTGCCACCAGCACCGACCTAGGAGGCGAAAAACTGTTTTTT.

This chain joins TRBV7-8 and TRBJ1-2; a weak D match, TRBD1 (5 bases). CDR3 size: 18 residues. The V end was cut by 4 bases, the J end by 2 bases, with 23 bases between. Germline loops: CDR1 SGHVS, CDR2 FQNEAQ. The CDR3 DNA reads TGTGCCAGCAGCTCGAGGTTCGCTGGAGGGGCTATGAACTATGGCTACACCTTC. This codes for CASSSRFAGGAMNYGYTF.

The J gene is TRBJ2-5, the V gene TRBV7-2; TRBD2 agrees at 7 bases. This CDR3 contains 15 residues. The germline gives CDR1 SGHTA, CDR2 FQGNSA. V lost 5 bases, J lost 6 bases, and 12 bases stayed unmatched. CDR3: CASSPRGGGAKTQYF. Here the CDR3 DNA reads TGTGCCAGCAGCCCCCGCGGGGGAGGGGCCAAGACCCAGTACTTC.

This clone was observed a single time. The chain recombines TRBV6-5 with TRBJ2-7; the D gene is possibly TRBD1 (6 bases). The CDR3 sequence is 14 residues long. The ends were cut back, 6 bases at V and 1 base at J, with 13 bases in the middle. Germline V gives CDR1 MNHEY, CDR2 SVGAGI. The DNA for the CDR3 is TGTGCCAGCAGGAGGACAGCCTTATCCTACGAGCAGTACTTC. Translation: CASRRTALSYEQYF.